These 5 T cell receptor beta chains were all obtained from the same sample, sequenced in a study of shared clonotypes between healthy human individuals. Generated by immunoSEQ multiplex PCR, the TCRdb table keeps only in-frame clones and is missing some. The table lists about 2.1 million clones, 85% to 95% of them singletons. CD8 cells regarded as naive lacked CD45RO, were positively chosen for CCR7, and omitted terminally differentiated effector memory CD45RA+ cells. Specimen: naive CD8+ T cells from PBMCs. All receptors derive from a man between 18 and 35 years old in good health. Some clones in this sample may be carry-over from other donors' samples.

The chain recombines TRBV5-6 with TRBJ2-7; 8 positions agree with TRBD2. The CDR3 has 15 amino acids. The J segment lost 4 bases and the V segment lost 2 bases, leaving 8 bases of the junction unmatched. The germline CDR1 and CDR2 sequences are SGHDT and YYEEEE. CDR3 DNA: TGTGCCAGCAGCTTCTCTAGCGGGTGGTTTTACGAGCAGTACTTC. This encodes CASSFSSGWFYEQYF.

This chain links TRBV5-6 with TRBJ2-7, with 9 bases aligning to TRBD1. Germline trimming cut 3 bases from V and 5 bases from J; bases unmatched to any gene: 6. CDR3 length equals 14 residues. Germline V gene sequence: CDR1 SGHDT, CDR2 YYEEEE. CDR3 coding DNA: TGTGCCAGCAGCTACGGGACAGGGCACAACGAGCAGTACTTC. This sequence encodes CASSYGTGHNEQYF.

This chain joins TRBV5-1 and TRBJ2-4, with a possible D match to TRBD1 (6 bases). V was shortened by 2 bases and J by 5 bases, with 14 bases between the two germline ends. Germline-derived CDR1 and CDR2 are SGHRS and YFSETQ. The CDR3 runs to 15 residues. The CDR3 loop is CASSFRDTFQNIQYF. The CDR3 DNA is TGCGCCAGCAGCTTCCGGGACACCTTTCAAAACATTCAGTACTTC.

V gene TRBV5-1 combines with J gene TRBJ2-1; D possibly corresponds to TRBD1 (5 bases). The CDR3 contains 13 residues. Trimming stripped 0 bases from V and 8 bases from J, with 9 bases between. Germline V gives CDR1 SGHRS, CDR2 YFSETQ. The CDR3 reads CASSLGGSDEQFF. The CDR3 bases are TGCGCCAGCAGCTTGGGGGGCAGCGATGAGCAGTTCTTC.

This clone was seen a handful of times. The chain combines TRBV29-1 with TRBJ1-1; D uncertain. The V end lost 1 base, the J end lost 7 bases, and 10 bases lay between the germline ends. Germline V gives CDR1 SQVTM, CDR2 ANQGSEA. The CDR3 runs to 12 residues. CDR3 coding DNA: TGCAGCGTTGAAGTCAGCAGACATGAAGCTTTCTTT. This sequence encodes CSVEVSRHEAFF.